This is a list of T cell receptor beta chains from one sample in a study of CD8 T cells in ankylosing spondylitis. TCRdb used MiXCR to reprocess the 5' RACE reads, holding one entry per CDR3 protein. The sample contains about 310,000 distinct CDR3 sequences, less than 25% of which appear only once. The sequenced sample consisted of blood, either unsorted or a sorted T cell fraction (not recorded which). The receptors were sampled from a female donor with ankylosing spondylitis or in good health (not recorded which). The CDR3 runs from the conserved cysteine through the conserved F or W. The D gene is left open where the match is weak. The size entry is marked missing in some rows and otherwise reads once, few, many or a size class.

D: TRBD2
size: few
V: TRBV20-1
J: TRBJ2-1
length: 17
DNA: TGCAGTTCGCAGGGGGCGGCTAGCGGGAGGGCCGGTAATGAGCAGTTCTTC
CDR3: CSSQGAASGRAGNEQFF

D: .
size: few
V: TRBV6-1
J: TRBJ2-5
length: 14
DNA: TGTGCCAGCATCCTGGACCGCGGGCGGGAGACCCAGTACTTC
CDR3: CASILDRGRETQYF

D: .
size: few
V: TRBV20-1
J: TRBJ1-1
length: 11
DNA: TGCAGTGCACCGAGACAGGTGAAGGTTTTCTTT
CDR3: CSAPRQVKVFF

D: TRBD2
size: .
V: TRBV6-2/TRBV6-3
J: TRBJ2-1
length: 18
DNA: TGTGCCAGCAGTTCTTTGATTAAGAGCGGGAGTGGGTACAATGAGCAGTTCTTC
CDR3: CASSSLIKSGSGYNEQFF

D: TRBD2
size: few
V: TRBV10-3
J: TRBJ2-7
length: 14
DNA: TGTGCCATCAGCCTCTCCAGCGGGAGTTACGAGCAGTACTTC
CDR3: CAISLSSGSYEQYF

D: TRBD1
size: .
V: TRBV27
J: TRBJ2-7
length: 17
DNA: TGTGCCAGCAGCGAACATCCAGGACAGGGATGGGCCTACGAGCAGTACTTC
CDR3: CASSEHPGQGWAYEQYF

D: TRBD2
size: .
V: TRBV20-1
J: TRBJ2-3
length: 19
DNA: TGCAGTGCGCCTAGGCGACTAGCGGGAGGGGTCGGGGGAACAGATACGCAGTATTTT
CDR3: CSAPRRLAGGVGGTDTQYF

D: .
size: many
V: TRBV12-3/TRBV12-4
J: TRBJ2-2
length: 15
DNA: TGTGCCAGCAGTTTATGGGCTCCGAACACCGGGGAGCTGTTTTTT
CDR3: CASSLWAPNTGELFF

D: .
size: many
V: TRBV29-1
J: TRBJ1-5
length: 12
DNA: TGCAGCGTTGTCACAGGGAATCAGCCCCAGCATTTT
CDR3: CSVVTGNQPQHF

D: .
size: .
V: TRBV20-1
J: TRBJ2-5
length: 14
DNA: TGCAGTGCTAGCGTCGTAGGAGGGTTGGAGACCCAGTACTTC
CDR3: CSASVVGGLETQYF

D: .
size: many
V: TRBV25-1
J: TRBJ2-7
length: 14
DNA: TGTGCCAGCAGTGAAGCGGGCGCTTCCTACGAGCAGTACTTC
CDR3: CASSEAGASYEQYF

D: TRBD2
size: .
V: TRBV28
J: TRBJ2-1
length: 16
DNA: TGTGCCAGCAGATCTACGCTAGCGGCCTCCTACAATGAGCAGTTCTTC
CDR3: CASRSTLAASYNEQFF

D: .
size: few
V: TRBV30
J: TRBJ2-1
length: 14
DNA: TGTGCCTGGAATAGGGCGGACCTTTACAATGAGCAGTTCTTC
CDR3: CAWNRADLYNEQFF

D: .
size: .
V: TRBV7-2
J: TRBJ1-2
length: 16
DNA: TGTGCCAGCAGCTTAGGTCCAGGAAACCTTAACTATGGCTACACCTTC
CDR3: CASSLGPGNLNYGYTF

D: TRBD2
size: few
V: TRBV20-1
J: TRBJ2-1
length: 14
DNA: TGCAGTGCTAGGGTAGCGGGAAGAAACAATGAGCAGTTCTTC
CDR3: CSARVAGRNNEQFF

D: .
size: few
V: TRBV3-1
J: TRBJ2-5
length: 15
DNA: TGTGCCAGCAGCCCGAGTCAAGTAGGGGGGGAGACCCAGTACTTC
CDR3: CASSPSQVGGETQYF

D: TRBD1
size: once
V: TRBV18
J: TRBJ1-1
length: 14
DNA: TGTGCCAGCTCACAGGGACAGGGGGACACTGAAGCTTTCTTT
CDR3: CASSQGQGDTEAFF

D: TRBD1
size: .
V: TRBV20-1
J: TRBJ1-5
length: 15
DNA: TGCAGTGCCACAGGGGCGGGGATGGTAAATCAGCCCCAGCATTTT
CDR3: CSATGAGMVNQPQHF

D: TRBD2
size: many
V: TRBV20-1
J: TRBJ2-5
length: 16
DNA: TGCAGTGCTAGCAGCGGGAGGGGGAGGTACCAAGAGACCCAGTACTTC
CDR3: CSASSGRGRYQETQYF

D: .
size: once
V: TRBV30
J: TRBJ1-2
length: 14
DNA: TGTGCCTGGAGACGTAGGGGGAGTCGGCATGGCTACACCTTC
CDR3: CAWRRRGSRHGYTF

D: .
size: .
V: TRBV27
J: TRBJ2-2
length: 13
DNA: TGTGCCAGCAGAACAAGATCCGCCGGGGAGCTGTTTTTT
CDR3: CASRTRSAGELFF

D: .
size: few
V: TRBV6-4
J: TRBJ2-1
length: 13
DNA: TGTGCCAGCAGTGGAAGGGCTGGCAATGAGCAGTTCTTC
CDR3: CASSGRAGNEQFF

D: .
size: few
V: TRBV7-3
J: TRBJ2-6
length: 18
DNA: TGTGCCAGCAGCTTAATGACAGCCGGTTACTCTGGGGCCAACGTCCTGACTTTC
CDR3: CASSLMTAGYSGANVLTF

D: .
size: .
V: TRBV2
J: TRBJ1-5
length: 14
DNA: TGTGCCAGCAGCGAAGAGTGGGGCAATCAGCCCCAGCATTTT
CDR3: CASSEEWGNQPQHF

D: TRBD2
size: few
V: TRBV20-1
J: TRBJ2-3
length: 14
DNA: TGCAGTACAATAGCGGGAGGCCAGTGGGATACGCAGTATTTT
CDR3: CSTIAGGQWDTQYF

D: TRBD2
size: .
V: TRBV10-3
J: TRBJ2-1
length: 19
DNA: TGTGCCACCCGGTCCCCCGGAGCTAGCGGGGGAATCTCCTACAATGAGCAGTTCTTC
CDR3: CATRSPGASGGISYNEQFF

D: .
size: few
V: TRBV5-1
J: TRBJ2-5
length: 13
DNA: TGCGCCAGCAGTTGGGCCTACCAAGAGACCCAGTACTTC
CDR3: CASSWAYQETQYF

D: .
size: .
V: TRBV20-1
J: TRBJ2-3
length: 13
DNA: TGCAGTGCTGGTAGCGGTATCACAGATACGCAGTATTTT
CDR3: CSAGSGITDTQYF

D: TRBD1
size: .
V: TRBV5-6
J: TRBJ2-4
length: 15
DNA: TGTGCCAGCAGCTTGCTCCGGACAGGGGAAAACATTCAGTACTTC
CDR3: CASSLLRTGENIQYF

D: .
size: .
V: TRBV20-1
J: TRBJ2-3
length: 11
DNA: TGCAGTGCTAGCCCCGCGGCTACGCAGTATTTT
CDR3: CSASPAATQYF

D: .
size: .
V: TRBV4-3
J: TRBJ2-5
length: 15
DNA: TGCGCCAGCAGCCAAGAAGGGAAAGACCAAGAGACCCAGTACTTC
CDR3: CASSQEGKDQETQYF

D: .
size: .
V: TRBV7-2
J: TRBJ2-5
length: 15
DNA: TGTGCCAGCAGCTCGGAGGGGACCGGCGCAGAGACCCAGTACTTC
CDR3: CASSSEGTGAETQYF

D: TRBD2
size: few
V: TRBV20-1
J: TRBJ2-1
length: 12
DNA: TGCAGTTCTAGCGGGAGAGGGTATGAGCAGTTCTTC
CDR3: CSSSGRGYEQFF

D: .
size: .
V: TRBV20-1
J: TRBJ1-5
length: 14
DNA: TGCAGTGCTAGAGTGGGGACCAGCAATCAGCCCCAGCATTTT
CDR3: CSARVGTSNQPQHF

D: .
size: many
V: TRBV12-3/TRBV12-4
J: TRBJ2-7
length: 15
DNA: TGTGCCAGCAGTCCCCCGAGGCAGGGGTCCTACGAGCAGTACTTC
CDR3: CASSPPRQGSYEQYF

D: TRBD1
size: .
V: TRBV7-2
J: TRBJ1-1
length: 11
DNA: TGTGCCAGCAGCCCGGGACAGGGTGGTTTCTTT
CDR3: CASSPGQGGFF

D: TRBD1
size: once
V: TRBV6-2/TRBV6-3
J: TRBJ1-2
length: 11
DNA: TGTGCCAGCAGTCACGGACAGGCTTCCTTCTTC
CDR3: CASSHGQASFF

D: TRBD1
size: few
V: TRBV7-9
J: TRBJ1-2
length: 13
DNA: TGTGCCAGCAGCAACAGGGGCCACTATGGCTACACCTTC
CDR3: CASSNRGHYGYTF

D: TRBD2
size: many
V: TRBV11-2
J: TRBJ2-7
length: 15
DNA: TGTGCCAGCAACACTAGACCTAGCGGGTACTACGAGCAGTACTTC
CDR3: CASNTRPSGYYEQYF

D: .
size: few
V: TRBV6-4
J: TRBJ1-2
length: 16
DNA: TGTGCCAGCAGTGTTTCCCATCGGGACATCAACTATGGCTACACCTTC
CDR3: CASSVSHRDINYGYTF

D: .
size: few
V: TRBV6-1
J: TRBJ2-7
length: 15
DNA: TGTGCCAGCATTCGCGCGGTCCCTACCTCCTACGAGCAGTACTTC
CDR3: CASIRAVPTSYEQYF

D: .
size: few
V: TRBV5-1
J: TRBJ2-6
length: 15
DNA: TGCGCCAGCAGCTTGGAAGGGCCTGGGGCCAACGTCCTGACTTTC
CDR3: CASSLEGPGANVLTF

D: .
size: few
V: TRBV20-1
J: TRBJ1-5
length: 17
DNA: TGCAGTGCTTCGCGACAGGTCGGGTTTTTAGGCAATCAGCCCCAGCATTTT
CDR3: CSASRQVGFLGNQPQHF

D: .
size: .
V: TRBV2
J: TRBJ1-2
length: 11
DNA: TGTGCCAGCAGTGAAGGGCCGACGGACGACTTC
CDR3: CASSEGPTDDF

D: .
size: few
V: TRBV30
J: TRBJ1-2
length: 13
DNA: TGTGCCTGGAGTGGGACAAGTACTTATGGCTACACCTTC
CDR3: CAWSGTSTYGYTF

D: .
size: .
V: TRBV19
J: TRBJ2-1
length: 13
DNA: TGTGCCAGTAGTCCCCTTCGCACCGGGGAGCAGTTCTTC
CDR3: CASSPLRTGEQFF

D: .
size: .
V: TRBV7-2
J: TRBJ2-5
length: 13
DNA: TGTGCCAGCAGCCGTTCTATAGGGGAGACCCAGTACTTC
CDR3: CASSRSIGETQYF

D: TRBD2
size: many
V: TRBV29-1
J: TRBJ2-5
length: 13
DNA: TGCAGCGTTGGCGGGACTAGAAAAGAGACCCAGTACTTC
CDR3: CSVGGTRKETQYF

D: TRBD2
size: few
V: TRBV7-3
J: TRBJ2-3
length: 15
DNA: TGTGCCAGCAGCTTAATGGGACTAGGCACAGATACGCAGTATTTT
CDR3: CASSLMGLGTDTQYF